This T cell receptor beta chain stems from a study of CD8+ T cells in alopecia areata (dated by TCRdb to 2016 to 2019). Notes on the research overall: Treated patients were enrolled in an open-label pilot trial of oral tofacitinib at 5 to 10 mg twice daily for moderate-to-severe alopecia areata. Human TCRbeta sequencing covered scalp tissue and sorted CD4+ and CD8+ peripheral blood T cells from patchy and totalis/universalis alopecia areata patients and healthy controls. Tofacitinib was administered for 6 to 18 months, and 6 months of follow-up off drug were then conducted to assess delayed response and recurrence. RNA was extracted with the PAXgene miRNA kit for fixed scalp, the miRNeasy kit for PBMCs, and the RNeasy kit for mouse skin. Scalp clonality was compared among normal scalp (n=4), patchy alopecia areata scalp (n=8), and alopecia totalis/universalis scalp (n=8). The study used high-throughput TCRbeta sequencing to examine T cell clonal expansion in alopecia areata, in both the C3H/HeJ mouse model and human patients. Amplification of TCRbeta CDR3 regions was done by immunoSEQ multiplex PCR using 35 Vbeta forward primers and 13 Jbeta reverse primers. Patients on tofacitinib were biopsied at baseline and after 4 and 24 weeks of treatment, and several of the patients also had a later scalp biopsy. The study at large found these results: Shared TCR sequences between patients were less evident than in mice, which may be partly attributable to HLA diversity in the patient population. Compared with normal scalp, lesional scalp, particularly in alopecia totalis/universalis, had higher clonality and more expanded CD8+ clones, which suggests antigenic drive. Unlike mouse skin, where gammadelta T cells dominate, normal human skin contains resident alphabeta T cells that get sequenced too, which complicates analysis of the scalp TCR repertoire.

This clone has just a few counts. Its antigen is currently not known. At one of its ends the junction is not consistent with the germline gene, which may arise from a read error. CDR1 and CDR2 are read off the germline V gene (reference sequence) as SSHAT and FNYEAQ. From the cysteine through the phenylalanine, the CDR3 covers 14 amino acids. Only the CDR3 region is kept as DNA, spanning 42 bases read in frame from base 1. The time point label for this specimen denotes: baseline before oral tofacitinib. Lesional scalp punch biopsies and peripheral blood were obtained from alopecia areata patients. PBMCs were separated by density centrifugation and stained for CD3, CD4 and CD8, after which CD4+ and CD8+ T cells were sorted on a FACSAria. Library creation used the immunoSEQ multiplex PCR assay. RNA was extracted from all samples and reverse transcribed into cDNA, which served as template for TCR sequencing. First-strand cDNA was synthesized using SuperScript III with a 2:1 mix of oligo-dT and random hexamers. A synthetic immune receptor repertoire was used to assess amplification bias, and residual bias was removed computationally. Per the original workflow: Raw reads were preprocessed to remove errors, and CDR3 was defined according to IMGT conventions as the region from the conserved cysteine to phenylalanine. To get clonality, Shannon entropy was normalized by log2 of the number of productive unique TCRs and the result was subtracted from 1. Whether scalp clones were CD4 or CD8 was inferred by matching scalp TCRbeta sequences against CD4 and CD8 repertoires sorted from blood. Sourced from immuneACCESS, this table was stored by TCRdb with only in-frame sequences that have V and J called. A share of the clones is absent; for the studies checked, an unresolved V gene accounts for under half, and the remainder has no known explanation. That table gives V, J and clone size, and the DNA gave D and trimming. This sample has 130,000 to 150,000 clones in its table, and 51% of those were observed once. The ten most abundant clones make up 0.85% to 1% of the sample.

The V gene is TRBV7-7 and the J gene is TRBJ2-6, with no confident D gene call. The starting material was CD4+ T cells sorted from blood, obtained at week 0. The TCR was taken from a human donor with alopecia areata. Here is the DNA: TGTGCTAGCAGCCCTAGGTCTGGGGCCAACGTCCTGACTTTC. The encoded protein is CASSPRSGANVLTF.